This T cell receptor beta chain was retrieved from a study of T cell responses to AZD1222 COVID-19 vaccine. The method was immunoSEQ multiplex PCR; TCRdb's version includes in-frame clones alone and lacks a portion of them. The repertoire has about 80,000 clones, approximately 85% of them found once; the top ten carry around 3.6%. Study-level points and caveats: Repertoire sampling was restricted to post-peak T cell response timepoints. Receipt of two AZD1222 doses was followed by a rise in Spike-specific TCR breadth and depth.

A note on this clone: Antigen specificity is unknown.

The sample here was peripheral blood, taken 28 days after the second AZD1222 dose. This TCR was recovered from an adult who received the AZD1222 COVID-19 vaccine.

For the CDR3, the DNA is TGTGCCAGCAGCTTAGTTCGGACAGGGGGGAAGGCCGGCTACACCTTC. Translated: CASSLVRTGGKAGYTF. The J gene is TRBJ1-2, the V gene TRBV7-8; 10 bases are a match to TRBD1. Losses at the gene ends were 1 base for V and 8 bases for J; bases not matched to a gene: 10. Germline V CDR1 and CDR2: SGHVS, FQNEAQ. This CDR3 region has 16 residues. The full variable domain, with the rest looked up from reference TRBV7-8 and TRBJ1-2, is GAGVSQSPRYKVAKRGQDVALRCDPISGHVSLFWYQQALGQGPEFLTYFQNEAQLDKSGLPSDRFFAERPEGSVSTLKIQRTQQEDSAVYLCASSLVRTGGKAGYTFGSGTRLTVV.